One sample yielded the 9 T cell receptor beta chains listed below, sequenced in a study of early T cells in non-severe SARS-CoV-2 infection. TCRdb re-analysed the 5' RACE reads in MiXCR, keeping a single row per CDR3 protein. The sample includes around 94,000 distinct CDR3 sequences, less than 15% of them seen just once. Sequencing was done on a sample of whole blood. The receptors derive from an adult who was a healthcare worker with PCR-confirmed SARS-CoV-2 infection or an uninfected control (not recorded which).

This clonotype turned up a few times. The V call is TRBV7-9, the J call TRBJ2-6; D gene unclear. In germline, CDR1 is SEHNR, CDR2 FQNEAQ (reference sequence). CDR3 length: 15 amino acids. V was clipped by 5 bases and J by 0 bases, with 8 bases between them. The CDR3 is CASSDWNSGANVLTF. DNA for the CDR3: TGTGCCAGCAGCGATTGGAACTCTGGGGCCAACGTCCTGACTTTC.

The sample holds a few counts of this clonotype. The chain uses TRBV12-3 or TRBV12-4 and TRBJ2-2; possibly TRBD1 or TRBD2 for D (5 bases each). Trimming removed 6 bases from V and 5 bases from J, with 10 bases in between. The CDR3 runs to 13 residues. Here the CDR3 reads CASRGVQTGELFF. CDR3 DNA sequence: TGTGCCAGCAGGGGGGTTCAAACCGGGGAGCTGTTTTTT.

This clonotype was observed a few times. The chain recombines TRBV18 with TRBJ2-1; TRBD2 agrees at 13 bases. This CDR3 is built from 19 residues. The germline V gene has CDR1 KGHSH and CDR2 LQKENI. J lost 0 bases, V lost 4 bases, and 9 bases had no gene match. The CDR3 coding sequence is TGTGCCAGCTCACGGGGACTAGCGGGACCTTTGAGCTCCTACAATGAGCAGTTCTTC. It is translated as CASSRGLAGPLSSYNEQFF. The complete variable domain, with remaining parts taken from reference TRBV18 and TRBJ2-1, reads NAGVMQNPRHLVRRRGQEARLRCSPMKGHSHVYWYRQLPEEGLKFMVYLQKENIIDESGMPKERFSAEFPKEGPSILRIQQVVRGDSAAYFCASSRGLAGPLSSYNEQFFGPGTRLTVL.

This clonotype came up many times. The chain joins TRBV3-1 to TRBJ1-6; TRBD1 matches 8 bases. Germline CDR1 and CDR2: LGHDT and YNNKEL (reference sequence). Unmatched junction bases numbered 4, after V lost 1 base and J lost 11 bases. This CDR3 is built from 14 residues. CDR3 coding DNA: TGTGCCAGCAGCCAAGCAGGGGGCAAGACACCCCTCCACTTT. Translation gives CASSQAGGKTPLHF.

This clonotype was seen repeatedly, ten times or more. This chain uses TRBV12-3 or TRBV12-4 with TRBJ2-1; D is ambiguous. The CDR3 has 11 amino acids. Between the trimmed V and J ends, which lost 3 bases and 10 bases, there was a span of 7 bases. CDR3 in DNA: TGTGCCAGCAGTTTCCGGTCAGAGCAGTTCTTC. Translation: CASSFRSEQFF.

This clonotype was counted ten times or more. This sequence joins TRBV7-2 and TRBJ2-3, with 11 bases identical to TRBD2. This CDR3 has 17 amino acids. Trimming cost V 5 bases and J 5 bases; bases outside gene matches: 12. Germline V gene data show CDR1 as SGHTA and CDR2 as FQGNSA. CDR3 in amino acids: CASSPPLAGGAVDTQYF. CDR3 coding DNA: TGTGCCAGCAGCCCCCCTCTAGCGGGAGGAGCTGTAGATACGCAGTATTTT.

This clonotype was picked up a small number of times. The rearrangement joins TRBV20-1 to TRBJ2-7, with D hard to call. CDR3 size: 13 residues. Germline CDR1 is DFQATT and CDR2 is SNEGSKA (reference sequence). Trimming removed 4 bases at V and 1 base at J, with 11 bases between. Here the CDR3 DNA reads TGCAGTGCTAACGCAGAAATTTCCTACGAGCAGTACTTC. Translated, it gives CSANAEISYEQYF.

This clonotype showed up many times. The chain recombines TRBV28 with TRBJ2-4; the match to TRBD1 covers 8 bases. The CDR3 loop spans 14 amino acids. The ends lost 11 bases at V and 3 bases at J; junction bases unmatched: 9. Germline V gives CDR1 MDHEN, CDR2 SYDVKM. The CDR3: CACQGALVKNIQYF. Here the CDR3 DNA reads TGTGCCTGCCAGGGGGCTTTGGTCAAAAACATTCAGTACTTC. The full variable domain, rest sourced from reference TRBV28 and TRBJ2-4, is DVKVTQSSRYLVKRTGEKVFLECVQDMDHENMFWYRQDPGLGLRLIYFSYDVKMKEKGDIPEGYSVSREKKERFSLILESASTNQTSMYLCACQGALVKNIQYFGAGTRLSVL.

This clonotype was picked up a small number of times. The chain recombines TRBV20-1 with TRBJ2-7; D perhaps matches TRBD2 (5 bases). In germline, CDR1 is DFQATT, CDR2 SNEGSKA (reference sequence). This CDR3 region has 11 residues. Trimming pared 1 base from V and 7 bases from J, leaving 8 bases between. DNA for the CDR3: TGCAGTGCTAGAGTCCTAGCAGAGCAGTACTTC. This sequence encodes CSARVLAEQYF.